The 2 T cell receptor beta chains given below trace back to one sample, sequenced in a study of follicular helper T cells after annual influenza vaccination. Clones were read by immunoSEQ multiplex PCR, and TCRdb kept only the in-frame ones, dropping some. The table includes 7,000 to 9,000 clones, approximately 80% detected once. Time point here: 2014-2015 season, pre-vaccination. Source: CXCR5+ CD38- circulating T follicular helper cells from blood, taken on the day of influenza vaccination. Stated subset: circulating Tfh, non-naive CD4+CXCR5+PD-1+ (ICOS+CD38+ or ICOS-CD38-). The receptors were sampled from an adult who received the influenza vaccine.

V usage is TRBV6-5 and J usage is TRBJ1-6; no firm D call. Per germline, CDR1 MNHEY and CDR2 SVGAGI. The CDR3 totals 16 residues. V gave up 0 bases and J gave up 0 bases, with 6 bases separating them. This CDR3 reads CASSYSRSSYNSPLHF. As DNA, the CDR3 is TGTGCCAGCAGTTACTCAAGAAGCTCCTATAATTCACCCCTCCACTTT.

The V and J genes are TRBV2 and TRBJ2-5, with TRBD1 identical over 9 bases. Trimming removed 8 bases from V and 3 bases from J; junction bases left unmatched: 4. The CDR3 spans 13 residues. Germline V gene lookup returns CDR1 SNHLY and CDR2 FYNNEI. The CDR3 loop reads CASHRGQKETQYF. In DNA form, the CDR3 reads TGTGCCAGCCACAGGGGGCAGAAAGAGACCCAGTACTTC.